In this sample, the clone carrying this T cell receptor (beta chain) turned up many times. Its antigen is as yet unknown. RNA transcripts served as the template for amplifying TCR beta CDR3 regions. With the HTBI primer set, the TCR CDR3 went through a first round of RT-PCR. Via MiXCR, TCRdb re-called the multiplex PCR reads, giving one row per CDR3 protein. Altogether over 700,000 distinct CDR3 sequences are present, over 35% being singletons, with the ten largest covering around 9.3%. The data belong to a study of T cells in Graves' hyperthyroidism and ophthalmopathy. Study-level points and caveats: The model made its ophthalmopathy prediction, and onset followed a median approximately 6.5 months later. Peripheral blood also featured most of the thyroid clonotypes expanded above 0.001.

From germline, CDR1 is SEHNR and CDR2 FQNEAQ (reference sequence). V shed 5 bases and J 10 bases; nucleotides not matched to a gene: 6. This CDR3 comprises 14 residues. The specimen was blood. J is TRBJ1-6 and V is TRBV7-9; 9 bases align to TRBD1. The source is a young man with Graves' hyperthyroidism. Here the CDR3 reads CASSEGQGDSPLHF. CDR3 nucleotides: TGTGCCAGCAGCGAGGGACAGGGAGACTCACCCCTCCACTTT.